The 19 T cell receptor beta chains presented below share a single source sample, sequenced in a study of T cell changes during pregnancy in multiple sclerosis. Data came from immunoSEQ multiplex PCR; TCRdb stores just in-frame clones and leaves some out. The sample has about 20,000 clones; approximately 90% are singletons. This specimen consisted of CD8+ T cells from peripheral blood mononuclear cells, obtained in the second trimester of pregnancy. The receptors here all came from a female donor in good health, enrolled as a control in a pregnancy study.

The chain employs TRBV30 and TRBJ1-1, with D possibly matching TRBD1 (5 bases). Germline V gives CDR1 GTSNPN, CDR2 SVGIG (reference sequence). The CDR3 length is 14 residues. The CDR3 sequence is CDPRQRDYGTEAFF. The CDR3 coding sequence is TGTGACCCACGTCAGAGGGACTATGGCACTGAAGCTTTCTTT.

The V and J genes are TRBV4-3 and TRBJ2-7, with 8 bases identical to TRBD2. The V segment lost 1 base and the J segment 4 bases; nucleotides outside the gene matches: 3. The V gene's germline CDR1 is LGHNA and CDR2 YSLEER. The CDR3 covers 14 residues. CDR3 in amino acids: CASSQALAGYEQYF. The CDR3 DNA sequence: TGCGCCAGCAGCCAAGCGTTAGCGGGGTACGAGCAGTACTTC.

The chain uses TRBV11-3 and TRBJ2-7, with 9 positions matching TRBD1. The CDR3 is made up of 15 amino acids. Germline CDR1 and CDR2: SGHNT and YENEEA. V was clipped by 3 bases and J by 2 bases; unmatched bases: 5. CDR3 nucleotides: TGTGCCAGCAGCTTGCCCGGGACAGGGCCCTACGAGCAGTACTTC. It encodes CASSLPGTGPYEQYF.

V gene TRBV19 combines with J gene TRBJ2-5; possible D gene TRBD1, 6 bases. Germline assignment: CDR1 LNHDA and CDR2 SQIVND (reference sequence). V was cut by 8 bases and J by 1 base, with 14 bases left in between. The CDR3 runs to 14 residues. The CDR3 sequence: CASSVGRGQETQYF. CDR3 coding DNA: TGTGCCAGTTCGGTTGGCAGGGGCCAAGAGACCCAGTACTTC. The entire variable domain, with the rest obtained from reference TRBV19 and TRBJ2-5, is as follows: DGGITQSPKYLFRKEGQNVTLSCEQNLNHDAMYWYRQDPGQGLRLIYYSQIVNDFQKGDIAEGYSVSREKKESFPLTVTSAQKNPTAFYLCASSVGRGQETQYFGPGTRLLVL.

The chain recombines TRBV29-1 with TRBJ1-1; D uncertain. V shed 4 bases and J shed 4 bases, with 7 bases lying between them. The CDR3 spans 11 residues. Germline lookup yields CDR1 SQVTM and CDR2 ANQGSEA. The CDR3, as DNA: TGCAGCGTTGGAGGTTTCACTGAAGCTTTCTTT. Its translation: CSVGGFTEAFF.

CDR3 protein: CASSVGPLGDNSPLHF. The CDR3 coding sequence is TGTGCCAGCAGCGTAGGGCCGCTAGGGGATAATTCACCCCTCCACTTT. The V call is TRBV9, the J call TRBJ1-6; the D gene is possibly TRBD1 (5 bases). Germline V lookup: CDR1 SGDLS, CDR2 YYNGEE. V lost 0 bases and J lost 5, with 12 bases in between. The CDR3 is made up of 16 amino acids. The full variable domain, with the rest looked up from reference TRBV9 and TRBJ1-6, is DSGVTQTPKHLITATGQRVTLRCSPRSGDLSVYWYQQSLDQGLQFLIQYYNGEERAKGNILERFSAQQFPDLHSELNLSSLELGDSALYFCASSVGPLGDNSPLHFGNGTRLTVT.

This rearrangement joins TRBV28 to TRBJ2-7; 9 bases fit TRBD1. The CDR3 is 16 residues long. Germline V gene data show CDR1 as MDHEN and CDR2 as SYDVKM. V was pared by 6 bases and J by 1 base, with 10 bases of the junction left unmatched. The CDR3 DNA is TGTGCCAGCAGGTATGGCCCAGGGACAGGGTCCTACGAGCAGTACTTC. It is translated as CASRYGPGTGSYEQYF.

The J gene is TRBJ2-1, the V gene TRBV6-1; 10 nucleotides align to TRBD2. Germline V CDR1 and CDR2: MNHNS, SASEGT. The CDR3 extends over 15 amino acids. J was trimmed by 6 bases and V by 7 bases; bases with no gene match: 9. This CDR3 is CASTLRASGSNEQFF. CDR3 nucleotide sequence: TGTGCCAGCACCTTAAGGGCTAGCGGGAGCAATGAGCAGTTCTTC.

The V call is TRBV7-9, the J call TRBJ2-5, with D possibly being TRBD1 (6 bases). Looked up from germline, CDR1 is SEHNR and CDR2 is FQNEAQ (reference sequence). This CDR3 is built from 13 residues. The V and J ends lost 6 bases and 2 bases respectively, with 10 bases between them. CDR3 in amino acids: CASRGTLQETQYF. Written as DNA, the CDR3 is TGTGCCAGCAGGGGGACACTTCAAGAGACCCAGTACTTC. The full variable domain, completed using reference TRBV7-9 and TRBJ2-5, is DTGVSQNPRHKITKRGQNVTFRCDPISEHNRLYWYRQTLGQGPEFLTYFQNEAQLEKSRLLSDRFSAERPKGSFSTLEIQRTEQGDSAMYLCASRGTLQETQYFGPGTRLLVL.

The genes are TRBV12-5 and TRBJ1-3; unclear D gene. The CDR3 covers 12 residues. Germline V CDR1 and CDR2: LGHNT, FRNRAP. Trimming pared 2 bases from V and 8 bases from J, leaving 7 bases between. CDR3 amino acids: CASGLSLDTIYF. The CDR3 DNA follows: TGTGCTAGTGGTTTGAGTTTAGACACCATATATTTT.

J is TRBJ2-7 and V is TRBV5-1, with D maybe TRBD2 (5 bases). Germline loops: CDR1 SGHRS, CDR2 YFSETQ. This CDR3 is built from 12 residues. V was pared by 5 bases and J by 3 bases, with 9 bases between. CDR3 sequence: CASSPGNYEQYF. The CDR3, as DNA: TGCGCCAGCAGTCCCGGGAACTACGAGCAGTACTTC.

The rearrangement links TRBV30 to TRBJ2-7, with TRBD1 as a possible D gene (5 bases). Germline CDR1 is GTSNPN and CDR2 is SVGIG (reference sequence). The CDR3 is 13 amino acids. V lost 2 bases and J lost 4, with 12 bases in between. The CDR3 is CAWSWGTAYEQYF. The CDR3 DNA reads as TGTGCCTGGAGTTGGGGCACCGCTTACGAGCAGTACTTC.

The chain recombines TRBV7-8 with TRBJ2-7; TRBD2 matches 8 bases. The V gene's germline CDR1 is SGHVS and CDR2 FQNEAQ. V gave up 7 bases and J gave up 0 bases; unmatched junction bases: 11. The CDR3 is 16 residues long. Written as DNA, the CDR3 is TGTGCCAGCACCGTAGATAGCGGGACCTCCTCCTACGAGCAGTACTTC. It codes for CASTVDSGTSSYEQYF.

The chain has TRBV28 and TRBJ2-3; D is ambiguous. This CDR3 has 14 amino acids. Germline loops: CDR1 MDHEN, CDR2 SYDVKM. Trimming pared 2 bases from V and 2 bases from J, leaving 8 bases between. In DNA, the CDR3 is TGTGCCAGCAGTTTAGGTCAGTTCACAGATACGCAGTATTTT. It is translated as CASSLGQFTDTQYF.

The chain recombines TRBV2 with TRBJ2-3, with 9 bases fitting TRBD1. Germline CDR1 is SNHLY and CDR2 is FYNNEI. This CDR3 is built from 16 residues. The V gene end was trimmed by 7 bases and the J gene end by 1 base; junction bases not matched to a gene: 9. The CDR3 loop is CASMGDREVGTDTQYF. In nucleotides, the CDR3 is TGTGCCAGCATGGGGGACAGGGAGGTAGGCACAGATACGCAGTATTTT.

Regarding this clone: Relative to the germline gene, one junction end is altered; a read error may explain this. The chain employs TRBV9 and TRBJ2-7; D unresolved. This CDR3 comprises 15 residues. Germline V gene sequence: CDR1 SGDLS, CDR2 YYNGEE. For the CDR3, the DNA is TGTGCCGGCAGCCCCCGAGGTCGCCGAGAAGGCGAGCAGTACTTC. Residues: CAGSPRGRREGEQYF.

The chain employs TRBV4-1 and TRBJ2-7, with TRBD2 matching over 9 bases. Germline loops: CDR1 MGHRA, CDR2 YSYEKL. V lost 3 bases, J lost 2 bases, and 8 bases stayed unmatched. This CDR3 has 16 amino acids. CDR3 protein: CASSQALAGATYEQYF. DNA for the CDR3: TGCGCCAGCAGCCAGGCCTTAGCGGGGGCCACCTACGAGCAGTACTTC.

This sequence joins TRBV4-1 and TRBJ1-1; D is unresolved. The CDR3 consists of 15 residues. Germline V lookup: CDR1 MGHRA, CDR2 YSYEKL. V was clipped by 0 bases and J by 5 bases, with 13 bases between them. CDR3 loop: CASSQEEGGWTEAFF. The CDR3 nucleotides read TGCGCCAGCAGCCAAGAGGAAGGCGGGTGGACTGAAGCTTTCTTT.

The chain combines TRBV19 with TRBJ1-4; TRBD1 is a possible D gene (5 bases). CDR1 and CDR2 from the germline V gene are LNHDA and SQIVND (reference sequence). The CDR3 length is 14 residues. Trimming removed 5 bases from V and 8 bases from J, with 15 bases in between. The CDR3: CASSVVQGGEKLFF. For the CDR3, the DNA is TGTGCCAGTAGTGTGGTGCAGGGTGGAGAAAAACTGTTTTTT.